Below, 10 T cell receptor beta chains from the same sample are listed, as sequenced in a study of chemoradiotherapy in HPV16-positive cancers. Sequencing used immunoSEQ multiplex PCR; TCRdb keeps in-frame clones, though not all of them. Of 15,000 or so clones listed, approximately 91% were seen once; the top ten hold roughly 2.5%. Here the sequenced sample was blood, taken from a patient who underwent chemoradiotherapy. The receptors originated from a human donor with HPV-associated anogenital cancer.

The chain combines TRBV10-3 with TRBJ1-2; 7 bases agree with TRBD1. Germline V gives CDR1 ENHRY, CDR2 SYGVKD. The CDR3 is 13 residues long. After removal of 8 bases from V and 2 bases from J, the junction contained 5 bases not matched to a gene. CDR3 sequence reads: CAIPTGENYGYTF. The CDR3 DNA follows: TGTGCCATCCCCACAGGGGAGAACTATGGCTACACCTTC.

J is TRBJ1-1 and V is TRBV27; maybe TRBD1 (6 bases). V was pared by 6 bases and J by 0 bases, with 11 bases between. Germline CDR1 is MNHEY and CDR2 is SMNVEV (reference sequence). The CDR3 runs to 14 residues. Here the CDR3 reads CASRIGGLNTEAFF. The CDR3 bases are TGTGCCAGCAGAATAGGGGGGCTGAACACTGAAGCTTTCTTT.

The CDR3 bases are TGTGCCAGCAGCGTAGGCACCGCAGGGGGTGCTGCTGAAGCTTTCTTT. It is translated as CASSVGTAGGAAEAFF. This chain joins TRBV9 and TRBJ1-1, with 7 bases identical to TRBD1. Germline-derived CDR1 and CDR2 are SGDLS and YYNGEE. The CDR3 loop spans 16 amino acids. Trimming at V came to 0 bases and at J to 6 bases, leaving 11 bases not matched to a gene.

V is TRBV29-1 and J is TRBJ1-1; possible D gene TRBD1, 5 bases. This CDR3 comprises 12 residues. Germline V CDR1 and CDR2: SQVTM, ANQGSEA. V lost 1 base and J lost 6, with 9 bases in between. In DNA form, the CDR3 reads TGCAGCGTTGAAGTAGGAGGGGCTGAAGCTTTCTTT. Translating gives CSVEVGGAEAFF.

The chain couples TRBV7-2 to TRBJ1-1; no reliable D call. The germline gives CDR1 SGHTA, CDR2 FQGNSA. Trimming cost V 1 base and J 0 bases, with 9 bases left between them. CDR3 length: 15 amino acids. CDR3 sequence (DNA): TGTGCCAGCAGCTTAGGTTCGGCCATGAACACTGAAGCTTTCTTT. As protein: CASSLGSAMNTEAFF.

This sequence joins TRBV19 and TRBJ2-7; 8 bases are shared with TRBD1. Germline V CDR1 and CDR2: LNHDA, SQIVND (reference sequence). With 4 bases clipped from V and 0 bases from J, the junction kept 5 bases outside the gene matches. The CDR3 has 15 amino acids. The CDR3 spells CASSTRTGSSYEQYF. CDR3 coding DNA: TGTGCCAGTAGTACGAGGACAGGGTCCTCCTACGAGCAGTACTTC.

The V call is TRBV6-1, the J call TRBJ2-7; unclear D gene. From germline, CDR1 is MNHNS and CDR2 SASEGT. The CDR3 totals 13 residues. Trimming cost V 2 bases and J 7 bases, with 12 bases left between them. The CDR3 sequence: CASSEWSRLEQYF. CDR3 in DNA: TGTGCCAGCAGTGAATGGAGTAGATTAGAGCAGTACTTC.

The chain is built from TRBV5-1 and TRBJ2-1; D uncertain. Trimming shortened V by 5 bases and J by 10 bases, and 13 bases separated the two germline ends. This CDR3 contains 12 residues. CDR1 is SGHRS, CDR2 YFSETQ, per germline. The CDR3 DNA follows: TGCGCCAGCAGTCCCGACTCAACAGAGCAGTTCTTC. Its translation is CASSPDSTEQFF.

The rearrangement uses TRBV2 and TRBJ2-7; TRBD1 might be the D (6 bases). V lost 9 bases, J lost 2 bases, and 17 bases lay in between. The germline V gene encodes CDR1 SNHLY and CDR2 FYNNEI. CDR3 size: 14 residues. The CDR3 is CASSGQTQTYEQYF. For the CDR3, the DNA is TGTGCCAGTTCCGGACAGACCCAAACCTACGAGCAGTACTTC.

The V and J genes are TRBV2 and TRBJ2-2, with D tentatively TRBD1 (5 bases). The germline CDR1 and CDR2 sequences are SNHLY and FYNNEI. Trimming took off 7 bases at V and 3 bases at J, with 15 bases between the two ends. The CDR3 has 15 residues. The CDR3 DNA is TGTGCCAGCACCCCACGTAGGGGTTACACCGGGGAGCTGTTTTTT. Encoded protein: CASTPRRGYTGELFF.